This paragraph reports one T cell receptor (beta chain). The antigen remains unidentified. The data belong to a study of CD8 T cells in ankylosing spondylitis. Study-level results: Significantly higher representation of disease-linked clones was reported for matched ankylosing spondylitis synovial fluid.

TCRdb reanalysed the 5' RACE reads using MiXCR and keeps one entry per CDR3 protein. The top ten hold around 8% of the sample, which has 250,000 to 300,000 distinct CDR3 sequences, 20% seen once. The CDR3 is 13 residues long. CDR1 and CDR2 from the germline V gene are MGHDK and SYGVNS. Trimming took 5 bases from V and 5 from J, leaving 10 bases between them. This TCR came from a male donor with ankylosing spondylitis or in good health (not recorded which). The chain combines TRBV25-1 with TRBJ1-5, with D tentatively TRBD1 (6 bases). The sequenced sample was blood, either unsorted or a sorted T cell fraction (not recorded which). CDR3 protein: CASSRAGDQPQHF. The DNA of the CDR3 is TGTGCCAGCAGTCGGGCAGGGGATCAGCCCCAGCATTTT. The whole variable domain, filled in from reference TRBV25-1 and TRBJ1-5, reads EADIYQTPRYLVIGTGKKITLECSQTMGHDKMYWYQQDPGMELHLIHYSYGVNSTEKGDLSSESTVSRIRTEHFPLTLESARPSHTSQYLCASSRAGDQPQHFGDGTRLSIL.